This is a list of T cell receptor beta chains from one sample in a study of low-dose radiotherapy and immunotherapy resistance in tumors. TCRdb independently ran MiXCR on the reads; one entry per CDR3 protein. The sample includes about 44,000 distinct CDR3 sequences, 25% of them seen just once. The material was PBMCs, obtained after low-dose radiotherapy plus immunotherapy. Source of these receptors: a male donor with prostate cancer. The CDR3 runs from the conserved cysteine through the conserved F or W. The D gene is left open where the match is weak.

j_call v_call d_call cdr3_aa
TRBJ2-2 TRBV2 . CAREGANTGELFF
TRBJ2-5 TRBV20-1 TRBD1 CSARDLPDRGQETQYF
TRBJ2-7 TRBV29-1 . CSARDGHHYEQYF
TRBJ2-1 TRBV2 . CASSAHPGHSGSYNEQFF
TRBJ2-7 TRBV7-9 TRBD2 CASSSGLAGLEQYF
TRBJ2-7 TRBV29-1 . CSVVGQEGVYEQYF
TRBJ2-1 TRBV9 . CASSVGTGHNEQFF
TRBJ1-1 TRBV5-1 . CASSLHSSTYTEAFF
TRBJ2-3 TRBV4-1 . CASSRTPGDTDTQYF
TRBJ2-7 TRBV14 . CASSHGLIYEQYF
TRBJ2-1 TRBV29-1 TRBD2 CSGGLAGGSHNEQFF
TRBJ1-5 TRBV20-1 . CSARGPPGYSNQPQHF
TRBJ2-1 TRBV18 TRBD2 CASSPQGTSGGNEQFF
TRBJ1-2 TRBV6-2/TRBV6-3 . CASSQMAILPSYTF
TRBJ2-1 TRBV28 TRBD2 CASKLVGSGTSGTEQFF
TRBJ1-3 TRBV18 . CASSPVDSGNTIYF
TRBJ2-3 TRBV12-3/TRBV12-4 TRBD2 CASSTSGLAGLTDTQYF
TRBJ2-2 TRBV19 TRBD1 CASRSTGTVTGELFF
TRBJ1-5 TRBV20-1 . CSARDRGWNSNQPQHF
TRBJ2-5 TRBV11-2 . CASSLVQVSQYF
TRBJ1-5 TRBV6-6 TRBD1 CASSYSGQGIQPQHF
TRBJ1-4 TRBV4-2 . CASSQTPGRRDEKLFF
TRBJ2-7 TRBV4-2 TRBD2 CASSQDLTGLASYEQYF